The present T cell receptor beta chain was sequenced within a study of T cells of healthy individuals. This clonotype was picked up many times. The V end was cut by 1 base, the J end by 0 bases, with 10 bases between. CDR1 SEHNR and CDR2 FQNEAQ come from the germline V gene (reference sequence). This CDR3 comprises 16 residues. TCRdb called the 5' RACE reads again in MiXCR, with one record for every CDR3 protein. Among 75,000 to 95,000 distinct CDR3 sequences listed, more than 4.5% were seen once. The chain is built from TRBV7-9 and TRBJ1-5; D not resolved. The sequence came from a female donor in good health. The CDR3 coding sequence is TGTGCCAGCAGCTTAGGCCGGGCCGGTAGCAATCAGCCCCAGCATTTT. It is translated as CASSLGRAGSNQPQHF.